The 24 T cell receptor beta chains below were found in one sample sequenced in a study of T cells in Graves' hyperthyroidism and ophthalmopathy. TCR beta CDR3 sequences were amplified from RNA transcripts. HTBI primers were the set used in a first-round RT-PCR of the TCR CDR3. TCRdb fed the multiplex PCR reads into MiXCR, producing one record per CDR3 protein. Of hundreds of thousands of distinct CDR3 sequences in the sample, around 15% were seen once. Sequenced sample: blood. All receptors derive from a middle-aged woman with Graves' hyperthyroidism.

The gene calls are TRBV9 and TRBJ2-2, with 9 nucleotides matching TRBD2. The CDR3 length is 18 residues. The V gene end was trimmed by 4 bases and the J gene end by 5 bases; junction bases not matched to a gene: 15. Looked up from germline, CDR1 is SGDLS and CDR2 is YYNGEE. The CDR3: CASSPTLVSGRNTGELFF. The CDR3 nucleotides read TGTGCCAGCAGCCCCACTTTGGTGAGCGGGAGGAATACCGGGGAGCTGTTTTTT.

The chain uses TRBV3-1 and TRBJ1-4; D perhaps matches TRBD1 (5 bases). The germline V gene has CDR1 LGHDT and CDR2 YNNKEL (reference sequence). Trimming took off 1 base at V and 4 bases at J, with 22 bases between the two ends. CDR3 size: 19 residues. The CDR3 protein is CASSQVLRAGTELNEKLFF. CDR3 DNA sequence: TGTGCCAGCAGCCAAGTCCTACGGGCAGGGACGGAGCTTAATGAAAAACTGTTTTTT.

This clonotype was counted only a few times. This chain joins TRBV6-5 and TRBJ2-2; 7 positions agree with TRBD2. V shed 4 bases, J shed 5 bases, and the junction held 7 bases outside the gene matches. Germline CDR1 reads MNHEY; CDR2 reads SVGAGI. The CDR3 covers 15 residues. In nucleotides, the CDR3 is TGTGCCAGCAGTTTTGCGGGAGTGACTACCGGGGAGCTGTTTTTT. Its protein is CASSFAGVTTGELFF.

Many counts were recorded for this clonotype. The V gene is TRBV7-9, the J gene TRBJ2-1; D unresolved. This CDR3 has 15 residues. Trimming cost V 3 bases and J 6 bases, with 15 bases left between them. The germline V gene encodes CDR1 SEHNR and CDR2 FQNEAQ (reference sequence). This CDR3 is CASSFNRVATNEQFF. In nucleotides, the CDR3 is TGTGCCAGCAGCTTCAATCGGGTAGCAACCAATGAGCAGTTCTTC.

This clonotype was found many times. The chain is built from TRBV7-8 and TRBJ2-3, with TRBD2 as a possible D gene (6 bases). The CDR3 runs to 15 residues. Per germline, CDR1 SGHVS and CDR2 FQNEAQ. V was shortened by 3 bases and J by 0 bases, with 10 bases between the two germline ends. The chain's CDR3 is CASSFPSDSTDTQYF. The CDR3 bases are TGTGCCAGCAGCTTCCCTAGCGACAGCACAGATACGCAGTATTTT.

This clonotype appeared many times. This chain uses TRBV12-3 or TRBV12-4 with TRBJ1-1; 7 bases agree with TRBD1. V lost 0 bases to trimming and J lost 0 bases; unmatched junction nucleotides: 13. The CDR3 is made up of 19 amino acids. The CDR3 coding sequence is TGTGCCAGCAGTTTAGCGCTAAGGGGGCGGCGATCAATGAACACTGAAGCTTTCTTT. Translation: CASSLALRGRRSMNTEAFF.

This clonotype came up a few times. The chain couples TRBV11-1 to TRBJ2-7; 8 nucleotides align to TRBD2. Germline loops: CDR1 SGHAT, CDR2 FQDESV (reference sequence). V shed 0 bases and J 5 bases; nucleotides not matched to a gene: 6. CDR3 length: 15 amino acids. The DNA of the CDR3 is TGTGCCAGCAGCTTAGCGGGACTAGGCGGCGACGAGCAGTACTTC. It codes for CASSLAGLGGDEQYF.

This clonotype was detected only a few times. The CDR3 region has the DNA TGTGCCAGCAGTTACCGACTAGCCAGCTCCTACGAGCAGTACTTC. It encodes CASSYRLASSYEQYF. The chain joins TRBV7-9 to TRBJ2-7; 7 nucleotides line up with TRBD2. With 6 bases clipped from V and 0 bases from J, the junction kept 8 bases outside the gene matches. The germline V gene has CDR1 SEHNR and CDR2 FQNEAQ (reference sequence). The CDR3 runs 15 residues.

This clonotype has more than one count but fewer than ten. This CDR3 reads CASSFRAGLSKADTQYF. As DNA, the CDR3 is TGTGCCAGCAGTTTTAGGGCGGGACTCTCGAAGGCAGATACGCAGTATTTT. The chain joins TRBV12-3 or TRBV12-4 to TRBJ2-3; D is possibly TRBD2 (6 bases). The germline V and J ends were trimmed by 3 bases and 4 bases, with 20 bases remaining between them. The CDR3 covers 17 residues.

This clonotype was recorded many times. The rearrangement links TRBV18 to TRBJ1-1; D remains ambiguous. The CDR3 is 14 amino acids. V shed 3 bases and J shed 0 bases, with 8 bases lying between them. Germline CDR1 and CDR2: KGHSH and LQKENI. CDR3 DNA: TGTGCCAGCTCACCCGCAGATCTGAACACTGAAGCTTTCTTT. This encodes CASSPADLNTEAFF. Using reference TRBV18 and TRBJ1-1 for the parts outside the CDR3, the full variable domain is NAGVMQNPRHLVRRRGQEARLRCSPMKGHSHVYWYRQLPEEGLKFMVYLQKENIIDESGMPKERFSAEFPKEGPSILRIQQVVRGDSAAYFCASSPADLNTEAFFGQGTRLTVV.

The chain employs TRBV3-1 and TRBJ2-2; 8 bases are a match to TRBD2. From germline, CDR1 is LGHDT and CDR2 YNNKEL (reference sequence). J gave up 5 bases and V 0 bases, and 8 bases lay outside the gene matches. The CDR3 extends over 17 amino acids. The CDR3 protein is CASSQEPSGSRTGELFF. CDR3 in DNA: TGTGCCAGCAGCCAAGAGCCCAGCGGGAGTCGGACCGGGGAGCTGTTTTTT.

The chain carries TRBV30 and TRBJ1-1; the D is unclear. V lost 4 bases and J lost 1, with 10 bases in between. CDR1 is GTSNPN, CDR2 SVGIG, per germline (reference sequence). CDR3 size: 13 residues. CDR3 sequence (DNA): TGTGCCTGGAAACTCGGTGCGAACACTGAAGCTTTCTTT. Encoded protein: CAWKLGANTEAFF.

This clonotype was seen many times. The CDR3 loop reads CASSPWGRIGGARNTEAFF. CDR3 sequence (DNA): TGTGCCAGCAGCCCTTGGGGCCGAATTGGGGGGGCACGGAACACTGAAGCTTTCTTT. J is TRBJ1-1 and V is TRBV7-3; D is perhaps TRBD1 (6 bases). Germline V gene lookup returns CDR1 SGHTA and CDR2 FQGTGA. The CDR3 covers 19 residues. V was pared by 5 bases and J by 1 base, with 26 bases between.

The V and J genes are TRBV2 and TRBJ1-2; 7 bases are shared with TRBD1. CDR1 is SNHLY, CDR2 FYNNEI, per germline. The CDR3 is made up of 15 amino acids. J lost 7 bases, V lost 2 bases, and 10 bases had no gene match. Here the CDR3 DNA reads TGTGCCAGCAGTGAATCATGGGGACAGAGTGGTGGCTACACCTTC. Its translation is CASSESWGQSGGYTF. The variable domain in full, with the rest retrieved from reference TRBV2 and TRBJ1-2, is EPEVTQTPSHQVTQMGQEVILRCVPISNHLYFYWYRQILGQKVEFLVSFYNNEISEKSEIFDDQFSVERPDGSNFTLKIRSTKLEDSAMYFCASSESWGQSGGYTFGSGTRLTVV.

This clonotype was observed many times. The chain combines TRBV30 with TRBJ2-5; no clear D gene. CDR1 and CDR2 from the germline V gene are GTSNPN and SVGIG (reference sequence). Trimming took off 2 bases at V and 4 bases at J, with 5 bases between the two ends. This CDR3 spans 11 amino acids. The CDR3 DNA is TGTGCCTGGAGTTTAGGAGAGACCCAGTACTTC. This sequence encodes CAWSLGETQYF.

As for this clonotype: A much larger clone lies a single base off, so this may be a read error. The chain is built from TRBV5-1 and TRBJ2-1, with TRBD2 as a possible D gene (6 bases). This CDR3 is 15 amino acids long. Germline loops: CDR1 SGHRS, CDR2 YFSETQ. V was clipped by 5 bases and J by 10 bases, with 22 bases between them. The CDR3 here is CASRSTSRRAWEQFF. The DNA of the CDR3 is TGCGCCAGCAGGTCCACTAGCAGGAGGGCCTGGGAGCAGTTCTTC.

The chain joins TRBV20-1 to TRBJ2-7; possible D gene TRBD1, 6 bases. V shed 5 bases and J shed 3 bases, with 14 bases lying between them. CDR3 length: 13 residues. The germline V gene has CDR1 DFQATT and CDR2 SNEGSKA (reference sequence). CDR3 nucleotide sequence: TGCAGTGCTCAGACAGGAATTGACTACGAGCAGTACTTC. Its translation: CSAQTGIDYEQYF.

This clonotype was seen at least ten times. The rearrangement links TRBV5-5 to TRBJ2-5; 9 nucleotides match TRBD2. V shed 4 bases and J 5 bases; nucleotides not matched to a gene: 9. Germline CDR1 reads SGHKS; CDR2 reads YYEKEE (reference sequence). The CDR3 extends over 15 amino acids. CDR3 nucleotide sequence: TGTGCCAGCAGCCACGGTAGCGGGAGTTTGGAGACCCAGTACTTC. Its translation is CASSHGSGSLETQYF.

This clonotype was picked up many times. The J gene is TRBJ1-2, the V gene TRBV24-1, with TRBD1 matching 10 bases. The germline gives CDR1 KGHDR, CDR2 SFDVKD. The CDR3 has 16 residues. Trimming cost V 3 bases and J 6 bases; bases outside gene matches: 9. The CDR3 bases are TGTGCCACCAGTGATCCGCGGGACAGGGGTGTGGATGGCTACACCTTC. It yields the protein CATSDPRDRGVDGYTF.

This clonotype was recorded many times. Here the CDR3 reads CASSFPSSGEGNEQFF. CDR3 coding DNA: TGTGCCAGCAGCTTTCCCTCTAGCGGTGAGGGGAATGAGCAGTTCTTC. The rearrangement uses TRBV7-9 and TRBJ2-1, with 7 bases that match TRBD2. Per the germline V gene, CDR1 is SEHNR and CDR2 is FQNEAQ (reference sequence). The V segment lost 3 bases and the J segment 7 bases; nucleotides outside the gene matches: 12. The CDR3 loop spans 16 amino acids.

This clonotype was recorded many times. V and J are TRBV2 and TRBJ2-1, with D possibly being TRBD1 or TRBD2 (5 bases each). CDR3 length: 13 residues. Germline CDR1 and CDR2: SNHLY and FYNNEI. V gave up 5 bases and J gave up 5 bases, with 10 bases separating them. CDR3 sequence (DNA): TGTGCCAGCAGTAGGGACCGTAACAATGAGCAGTTCTTC. It yields the protein CASSRDRNNEQFF.

This clonotype has ten or more counts. This chain joins TRBV18 and TRBJ1-1; possible D gene TRBD1, 5 bases. Germline V gene lookup returns CDR1 KGHSH and CDR2 LQKENI. Trimming removed 6 bases from V and 1 base from J, with 9 bases in between. The CDR3 length is 13 residues. CDR3 nucleotides: TGTGCCAGCTCCGGGGGATCGAACACTGAAGCTTTCTTT. This sequence encodes CASSGGSNTEAFF.

Here the CDR3 reads CASSPDRQNIQYF. CDR3 nucleotide sequence: TGTGCCAGCTCACCAGACCGCCAAAACATTCAGTACTTC. The rearrangement links TRBV18 to TRBJ2-4; D not resolved. Trimming cost V 2 bases and J 5 bases, with 7 bases left between them. Looked up from germline, CDR1 is KGHSH and CDR2 is LQKENI. The CDR3 has 13 amino acids.

This clonotype was observed at least ten times. The CDR3 sequence: CSARLAGVEQYF. Here the CDR3 DNA reads TGCAGCGCTCGACTAGCGGGCGTCGAGCAGTACTTC. This chain links TRBV29-1 with TRBJ2-7, with 10 bases aligning to TRBD2. The CDR3 runs 12 residues. V was pared by 7 bases and J by 6 bases, with 6 bases of the junction left unmatched. From germline, CDR1 is SQVTM and CDR2 ANQGSEA.